This entry describes one TCR beta chain. Its cognate antigen is unknown. The record originates from a study of long-term antiretroviral therapy in people with HIV. Prior to DNA extraction, the samples held roughly 1-10 million cryopreserved PBMC. Assay version v3.0 of immunoSEQ was used, and it was run at survey level. Clones were read by immunoSEQ multiplex PCR, and TCRdb kept only the in-frame ones, dropping some. In the table there are tens of thousands of clones, around 85% of which are singletons. V shed 7 bases and J 9 bases; nucleotides not matched to a gene: 3. Germline values: CDR1 LNHDA, CDR2 SQIVND (reference sequence). The CDR3 has 12 residues. The study's findings and limits: ART-treated samples gained diversity yet remained below transplant donor controls. Clonotypes expanded prior to ART showed repertoire dominance at all sampled time points. CDR3 length ranges were narrower in HIV repertoires than in controls.

This rearrangement joins TRBV19 to TRBJ2-2; 9 positions agree with TRBD1. The clonotype comes from a man younger than 45 with HIV. The sample in question was unsorted PBMCs, obtained 0.7 years before starting antiretroviral therapy. The CDR3: CASNTGGRELFF. The CDR3 nucleotides are TGTGCCAGTAACACAGGGGGCCGGGAGCTGTTTTTT.